Sample share makes the clone carrying this T cell receptor beta chain medium-sized. No antigen is known for it. Vbeta (60) and Jbeta (13) primers were used in the PCR. Profiling relied on immunoSEQ multiplex PCR, and the TCRdb table lists in-frame clones only, not all of them. The data contain 150,000 to 200,000 clones, around 80% of them singletons. This CDR3 region has 15 residues. In germline, CDR1 is MNHEY, CDR2 SVGAGI. Germline trimming cut 5 bases from V and 6 bases from J; bases unmatched to any gene: 11. The data were obtained in a study of cytomegalovirus exposure and HLA in healthy donors. Overall study findings and caveats: The number of N-insertions in an Asian-associated ancestry cluster was reportedly below the roughly 670-donor mean in a later analysis.

The specimen sequenced was PBMCs. The V gene is TRBV6-5, the J gene TRBJ2-7, with 9 bases lining up with TRBD1. The TCR comes from a woman in her twenties or thirties in good health and CMV-seropositive. CDR3 loop: CASSKPGTGPSEQYF. CDR3 nucleotide sequence: TGTGCCAGCAGTAAACCCGGGACAGGGCCATCCGAGCAGTACTTC.